A single sample gave rise to the 26 T cell receptor beta chains below, sequenced in a study of neurological immune-mediated disorders. Time point indicated: longitudinal time-point 3. TCRdb re-derived calls from the 5' RACE reads in MiXCR, one entry per CDR3 protein. The sample records around 97,000 distinct CDR3 sequences, approximately 10% being singletons. The sample was PBMCs. The receptors derive from a female donor with HTLV-1-associated myelopathy (HAM/TSP).

The V call is TRBV27, the J call TRBJ1-2; the D gene is possibly TRBD1 (5 bases). V was pared by 8 bases and J by 4 bases, with 11 bases between. This CDR3 has 12 residues. CDR1 and CDR2 from the germline V gene are MNHEY and SMNVEV (reference sequence). The CDR3 sequence: CASSGGGYGYTF. DNA for the CDR3: TGTGCCAGCTCCGGGGGAGGCTATGGCTACACCTTC.

Concerning this clonotype: A read error may account for a junction end that differs from germline. The chain has TRBV18 and TRBJ2-7; 7 nucleotides line up with TRBD2. Germline CDR1 reads KGHSH; CDR2 reads LQKENI. This CDR3 comprises 13 residues. CDR3 nucleotides: TGCGCCAGCTCACCACAGCGGGGTCGGGAGCAGTACTTC. It encodes CASSPQRGREQYF.

The CDR3 reads CSARDLQGHEQYF. The CDR3 DNA is TGCAGTGCTAGAGACTTACAGGGCCACGAGCAGTACTTC. The genes are TRBV20-1 and TRBJ2-7; a weak D match, TRBD1 (6 bases). The CDR3 extends over 13 amino acids. The V end was cut by 0 bases, the J end by 5 bases, with 11 bases between. Germline CDR1 reads DFQATT; CDR2 reads SNEGSKA (reference sequence).

Concerning this clonotype itself: It may be a read error: a sequence one base away is much more abundant. The chain links TRBV5-1 to TRBJ2-5; 9 positions match TRBD2. The CDR3 consists of 15 residues. CDR1 is SGHRS and CDR2 is YFSETQ in the germline V gene. The CDR3 here is CASSLAWTSEETRYF. The CDR3 DNA sequence: TGCGCCAGCAGCTTGGCATGGACTAGCGAGGAGACCCGGTACTTC. Supplemented by reference TRBV5-1 and TRBJ2-5, the full variable domain reads KAGVTQTPRYLIKTRGQQVTLSCSPISGHRSVSWYQQTPGQGLQFLFEYFSETQRNKGNFPGRFSGRQFSNSRSEMNVSTLELGDSALYLCASSLAWTSEETRYFGPGTRLLVL.

This clonotype was seen repeatedly, ten times or more. The chain is built from TRBV28 and TRBJ2-3; 9 bases are shared with TRBD1. This CDR3 is 16 amino acids long. Germline CDR1 MDHEN, CDR2 SYDVKM. With V trimmed by 8 bases and J by 4 bases, 13 bases remained unmatched. CDR3 bases: TGTGCCAGCCCTCCTCCGGGACAGGGAATTTCAGATACGCAGTATTTT. It specifies CASPPPGQGISDTQYF.

This clonotype was seen repeatedly, ten times or more. V gene TRBV27 combines with J gene TRBJ2-7; D ambiguous. V gave up 6 bases and J gave up 6 bases, with 3 bases separating them. Germline CDR1 reads MNHEY; CDR2 reads SMNVEV (reference sequence). This CDR3 region has 9 residues. The CDR3 DNA sequence: TGTGCCAGCAGGCTCGAGCAGTACTTC. Translated, it gives CASRLEQYF.

This clonotype was counted at least ten times. The CDR3 region is CASSQDHKVSSNQPQHF. The DNA of the CDR3 is TGCGCCAGCAGCCAAGATCACAAGGTTTCGAGCAATCAGCCCCAGCATTTT. V and J are TRBV4-1 and TRBJ1-5, with no clear D. CDR1 MGHRA and CDR2 YSYEKL come from the germline V gene. Trimming left V 0 bases short and J 1 base short, with 13 bases between. CDR3 size: 17 residues.

The sample holds many counts of this clonotype. The chain employs TRBV6-6 and TRBJ1-1; possibly TRBD1 for D (6 bases). CDR1 MNHNY and CDR2 SVGAGI come from the germline V gene (reference sequence). The V end lost 6 bases, the J end lost 0 bases, and 11 bases lay between the germline ends. The CDR3 is 14 residues long. CDR3 in amino acids: CASRRQVMNTEAFF. For the CDR3, the DNA is TGTGCCAGCAGGAGACAGGTCATGAACACTGAAGCTTTCTTT.

This clonotype was counted ten times or more. The gene calls are TRBV7-3 and TRBJ2-1; 7 bases match TRBD1. V lost 6 bases to trimming and J lost 7 bases; unmatched junction nucleotides: 9. The CDR3 has 14 amino acids. Germline V CDR1 and CDR2: SGHTA, FQGTGA. The CDR3 protein is CASSPQRGPNEQFF. The CDR3 bases are TGTGCCAGCAGTCCCCAAAGGGGGCCTAATGAGCAGTTCTTC. Drawing the rest from reference TRBV7-3 and TRBJ2-1, the complete variable domain is GAGVSQTPSNKVTEKGKYVELRCDPISGHTALYWYRQSLGQGPEFLIYFQGTGAADDSGLPNDRFFAVRPEGSVSTLKIQRTERGDSAVYLCASSPQRGPNEQFFGPGTRLTVL.

This clonotype was seen repeatedly, ten times or more. The chain employs TRBV5-1 and TRBJ2-7; D perhaps matches TRBD2 (5 bases). The germline V gene has CDR1 SGHRS and CDR2 YFSETQ. Trimming stripped 4 bases from V and 4 bases from J, with 12 bases between. The CDR3 has 13 amino acids. The CDR3 DNA is TGCGCCAGCAGCCTGGGCTCGGGGTACGAGCAGTACTTC. This codes for CASSLGSGYEQYF.

The table lists this clonotype with many counts. V is TRBV2 and J is TRBJ2-1; a possible D gene is TRBD2 (6 bases). The germline CDR1 and CDR2 sequences are SNHLY and FYNNEI. There are 17 residues in the CDR3. Trimming removed 0 bases from V and 5 bases from J, with 17 bases in between. The DNA of the CDR3 is TGTGCCAGCAGTGAAGCGCTTTCGGGACTCGTACACAATGAGCAGTTCTTC. Amino acid sequence: CASSEALSGLVHNEQFF.

Many counts were recorded for this clonotype. V and J are TRBV5-1 and TRBJ1-2; possible D gene TRBD1, 5 bases. Germline-derived CDR1 and CDR2 are SGHRS and YFSETQ. The CDR3 loop spans 13 amino acids. V lost 1 base and J lost 6, with 10 bases in between. The CDR3 nucleotides are TGCGCCAGCAGCTTGTGGCAGGGAAATGGCTACACCTTC. Residues: CASSLWQGNGYTF.

This clonotype was seen ten or more times. The gene calls are TRBV5-6 and TRBJ2-3; D unclear. V was cut by 1 base and J by 2 bases, with 11 bases left in between. The germline V gene encodes CDR1 SGHDT and CDR2 YYEEEE. The CDR3 covers 15 residues. For the CDR3, the DNA is TGTGCCAGCAGCTTGTCCTCGGGCTTCACAGATACGCAGTATTTT. Its translation: CASSLSSGFTDTQYF.

This clonotype has a handful of counts. CDR3 loop: CSAQLAGATDTQYF. The CDR3 coding sequence is TGCAGTGCTCAACTAGCGGGGGCCACAGATACGCAGTATTTT. The chain is built from TRBV20-1 and TRBJ2-3; TRBD2 agrees at 11 bases. After removal of 5 bases from V and 2 bases from J, the junction contained 3 bases not matched to a gene. The length of the CDR3 is 14 residues. Germline lookup yields CDR1 DFQATT and CDR2 SNEGSKA (reference sequence).

The table lists this clonotype with many counts. This chain joins TRBV5-1 and TRBJ2-7; tentatively, D is TRBD2 (5 bases). Trimming took off 1 base at V and 5 bases at J, with 7 bases between the two ends. The CDR3 loop spans 12 amino acids. Germline CDR1 SGHRS, CDR2 YFSETQ. DNA for the CDR3: TGCGCCAGCAGCTTGTTCGGGGACGAGCAGTACTTC. Translation: CASSLFGDEQYF. The full variable domain, with the rest looked up from reference TRBV5-1 and TRBJ2-7, is KAGVTQTPRYLIKTRGQQVTLSCSPISGHRSVSWYQQTPGQGLQFLFEYFSETQRNKGNFPGRFSGRQFSNSRSEMNVSTLELGDSALYLCASSLFGDEQYFGPGTRLTVT.

Ten or more counts support this clonotype. J is TRBJ2-5 and V is TRBV2, with TRBD2 as a possible D gene (7 bases). This CDR3 is built from 14 residues. Trimming removed 3 bases from V and 5 bases from J, with 13 bases in between. Germline lookup yields CDR1 SNHLY and CDR2 FYNNEI. CDR3 DNA sequence: TGTGCCAGCAGTGATGTCAGGGGAGGGGAGACCCAGTACTTC. It codes for CASSDVRGGETQYF.

The genes are TRBV6-1 and TRBJ2-7, with 10 nucleotides matching TRBD1. CDR3 size: 15 residues. V was pared by 0 bases and J by 4 bases, with 3 bases of the junction left unmatched. Looked up from germline, CDR1 is MNHNS and CDR2 is SASEGT. CDR3 bases: TGTGCCAGCAGTGAAGCGACAGGGGGCTCGTACGAGCAGTACTTC. As protein: CASSEATGGSYEQYF.

This clonotype has at least ten counts. V usage is TRBV5-1 and J usage is TRBJ2-7, with a weak D call TRBD1 (6 bases). V dropped 1 base and J dropped 2 bases, with 7 bases sitting between them. CDR1 and CDR2 from the germline V gene are SGHRS and YFSETQ. This CDR3 comprises 13 residues. The CDR3 protein is CASSLRGTYEQYF. The CDR3 DNA follows: TGCGCCAGCAGCTTGAGGGGGACCTACGAGCAGTACTTC.

The V call is TRBV5-1, the J call TRBJ2-1; D may match TRBD1 or TRBD2 (6 bases each). Trimming took off 7 bases at V and 2 bases at J, with 19 bases between the two ends. This CDR3 has 16 amino acids. Per the germline V gene, CDR1 is SGHRS and CDR2 is YFSETQ. The CDR3: CASSANRGAAYNEQFF. DNA of the CDR3: TGCGCCAGCTCAGCCAATAGGGGGGCGGCCTACAATGAGCAGTTCTTC.

The gene calls are TRBV7-9 and TRBJ2-3; the D call may be TRBD1 or TRBD2 (5 bases each). V dropped 3 bases and J dropped 1 base, with 11 bases sitting between them. The CDR3 has 15 residues. Looked up from germline, CDR1 is SEHNR and CDR2 is FQNEAQ (reference sequence). The CDR3 DNA reads as TGTGCCAGCAGCTTGGGGGTGGGGGGCACAGATACGCAGTATTTT. Residues: CASSLGVGGTDTQYF.

In its sample, this clonotype was seen once. The CDR3 loop reads CASSIGTGTYEQFF. The DNA of the CDR3 is TGTGCCAGTAGTATAGGAACAGGAACCTACGAGCAGTTCTTC. V is TRBV19 and J is TRBJ2-1, with D perhaps TRBD1 (5 bases). Germline CDR1 is LNHDA and CDR2 is SQIVND (reference sequence). The CDR3 has 14 residues. Trimming shortened V by 1 base and J by 10 bases, and 14 bases separated the two germline ends.

This clonotype was observed many times. The chain uses TRBV2 and TRBJ1-2; weak D call: TRBD1 (5 bases). Looked up from germline, CDR1 is SNHLY and CDR2 is FYNNEI. V was shortened by 6 bases and J by 4 bases, with 15 bases between the two germline ends. CDR3 size: 14 residues. The CDR3 DNA follows: TGTGCCAGCAGGGACTCGGGACGGACCTATGGCTACACCTTC. Protein: CASRDSGRTYGYTF.

This chain joins TRBV7-2 and TRBJ2-5, with 10 nucleotides matching TRBD2. The CDR3 contains 16 residues. V lost 6 bases to trimming and J lost 1 base; unmatched junction nucleotides: 8. Germline V gene sequence: CDR1 SGHTA, CDR2 FQGNSA. CDR3 residues: CASSQRLAGSQETQYF. CDR3 DNA: TGTGCCAGCAGTCAGAGACTAGCGGGTTCCCAAGAGACCCAGTACTTC.

This clonotype was detected many times. The rearrangement joins TRBV5-1 to TRBJ2-7, with 11 bases that match TRBD2. The CDR3 has 16 residues. CDR1 and CDR2 from the germline V gene are SGHRS and YFSETQ. The J segment lost 4 bases and the V segment lost 4 bases, leaving 10 bases of the junction unmatched. CDR3 sequence reads: CASSPMTSGETYEQYF. CDR3 nucleotides: TGCGCCAGCAGCCCGATGACTAGCGGGGAAACTTACGAGCAGTACTTC.

In this sample, this clonotype turned up a few times. V and J are TRBV28 and TRBJ2-6; no firm D call. With 7 bases removed from V and 0 bases from J, the gap between germline ends came to 16 bases. The germline gives CDR1 MDHEN, CDR2 SYDVKM. The CDR3 totals 17 residues. DNA for the CDR3: TGTGCCAGCATTTCACGTGACATCTCCTCTGGGGCCAACGTCCTGACTTTC. Translating gives CASISRDISSGANVLTF.

This clonotype was seen at least ten times. This chain joins TRBV7-9 and TRBJ2-1; tentative D call: TRBD1 (5 bases). V was pared by 5 bases and J by 2 bases, with 16 bases between. Germline V gene sequence: CDR1 SEHNR, CDR2 FQNEAQ (reference sequence). The CDR3 has 16 residues. Here the CDR3 reads CASSPRRAGTYNEQFF. In nucleotides, the CDR3 is TGTGCCAGCAGCCCCCGAAGGGCAGGGACCTACAATGAGCAGTTCTTC. The full variable domain, rest sourced from reference TRBV7-9 and TRBJ2-1, is DTGVSQNPRHKITKRGQNVTFRCDPISEHNRLYWYRQTLGQGPEFLTYFQNEAQLEKSRLLSDRFSAERPKGSFSTLEIQRTEQGDSAMYLCASSPRRAGTYNEQFFGPGTRLTVL.